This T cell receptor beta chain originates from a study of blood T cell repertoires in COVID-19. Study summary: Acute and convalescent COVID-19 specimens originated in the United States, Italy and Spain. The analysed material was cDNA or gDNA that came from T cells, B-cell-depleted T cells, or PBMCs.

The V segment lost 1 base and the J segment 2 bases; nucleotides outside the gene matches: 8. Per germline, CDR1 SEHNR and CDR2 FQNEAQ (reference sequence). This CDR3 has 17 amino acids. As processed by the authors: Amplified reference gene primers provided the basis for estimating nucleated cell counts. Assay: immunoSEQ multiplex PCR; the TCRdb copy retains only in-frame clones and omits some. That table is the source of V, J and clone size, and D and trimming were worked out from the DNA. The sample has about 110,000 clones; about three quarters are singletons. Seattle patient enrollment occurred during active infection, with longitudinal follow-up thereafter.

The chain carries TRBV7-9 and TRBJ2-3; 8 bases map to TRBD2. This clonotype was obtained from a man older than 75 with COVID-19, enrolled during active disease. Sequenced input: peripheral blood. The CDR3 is CASSLVPSGLHTDTQYF. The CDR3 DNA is TGTGCCAGCAGCTTAGTGCCTAGCGGGCTTCACACAGATACGCAGTATTTT.